The sequence of this TCR beta chain was determined in a study of early T cells in non-severe SARS-CoV-2 infection. Whole-study context: Unsorted whole blood bulk RNA was sequenced, with unpaired chains.

TCRdb analysed the 5' RACE reads with MiXCR anew, one entry per CDR3 protein. The table records about 67,000 distinct CDR3 sequences, 9% to 10% of them present only once. The CDR3 is made up of 16 amino acids. V lost 3 bases to trimming and J lost 0 bases; unmatched junction nucleotides: 3. Looked up from germline, CDR1 is LNHDA and CDR2 is SQIVND (reference sequence). The sequenced sample was whole blood, obtained at baseline. This sequence joins TRBV19 and TRBJ2-1; 9 bases are a match to TRBD2. The sequence derives from an adult who was a healthcare worker with PCR-confirmed SARS-CoV-2 infection or an uninfected control (not recorded which). The CDR3 nucleotides read TGTGCCAGTAGTATGGGTAGCGGGAGCTCCTACAATGAGCAGTTCTTC. It specifies CASSMGSGSSYNEQFF. The full variable domain, its missing parts supplied by reference TRBV19 and TRBJ2-1, is DGGITQSPKYLFRKEGQNVTLSCEQNLNHDAMYWYRQDPGQGLRLIYYSQIVNDFQKGDIAEGYSVSREKKESFPLTVTSAQKNPTAFYLCASSMGSGSSYNEQFFGPGTRLTVL.